This entry lists 26 T cell receptor beta chains sequenced from one sample in a study of T cell repertoires in cytomegalovirus infection. The antigens for these receptors are not known. TCRdb ran MiXCR on the reads and lists one entry per CDR3 protein. The data show roughly 500,000 distinct CDR3 sequences, 25% to 35% seen once. The specimen comprised cultured PBMCs, sampled from culture after CMV antigen stimulation. The receptors come from a human donor in good health (CMV status not recorded). Some clones in this sample may be carry-over from other donors' samples.

This chain joins TRBV4-3 and TRBJ1-2; 8 nucleotides line up with TRBD1. From germline, CDR1 is LGHNA and CDR2 YSLEER. The V and J ends lost 1 base and 2 bases, in that order; junction bases with no gene match: 3. This CDR3 has 15 amino acids. For the CDR3, the DNA is TGCGCCAGCAGCCAAGGGGACAGGTTGAACTATGGCTACACCTTC. It is translated as CASSQGDRLNYGYTF.

This chain links TRBV11-3 with TRBJ2-3; TRBD2 aligns across 15 bases. In germline, CDR1 is SGHNT, CDR2 YENEEA. Germline trimming cut 2 bases from V and 5 bases from J; bases unmatched to any gene: 14. The length of the CDR3 is 20 residues. CDR3 DNA sequence: TGTGCCAGCAGCTTATCCTATGGACTAGCGGGAGGGCCCTTTGGAGATACGCAGTATTTT. It encodes CASSLSYGLAGGPFGDTQYF.

This clonotype was detected a few times. The chain uses TRBV19 and TRBJ1-1; no definite D call. Germline V gene data show CDR1 as LNHDA and CDR2 as SQIVND (reference sequence). Trimming left V 1 base short and J 8 bases short, with 8 bases between. CDR3 length: 12 residues. This CDR3 reads CASSIGREEAFF. For the CDR3, the DNA is TGTGCCAGTAGTATAGGACGGGAAGAAGCTTTCTTT.

The V and J genes are TRBV7-4 and TRBJ1-2; the D is unclear. From germline, CDR1 is SGHVT and CDR2 SQSDAQ. The germline V and J ends were trimmed by 1 base and 7 bases, with 13 bases remaining between them. The CDR3 is made up of 14 amino acids. The CDR3 DNA is TGTGCCAGCAGCTTAGGTCGCGGTTTTGGTGGCTACACCTTC. This translates into CASSLGRGFGGYTF.

A few counts support this clonotype. The chain couples TRBV19 to TRBJ2-1; a weak D match, TRBD2 (5 bases). The germline CDR1 and CDR2 sequences are LNHDA and SQIVND (reference sequence). This CDR3 is 16 amino acids long. The V and J ends lost 3 bases and 1 base respectively, with 13 bases between them. The CDR3, as DNA: TGTGCCAGTAGTATCTCGCCCGGGAAATCCTACAATGAGCAGTTCTTC. Residues: CASSISPGKSYNEQFF.

The rearrangement uses TRBV10-3 and TRBJ1-1; no reliable D call. The CDR3 totals 12 residues. Per the germline V gene, CDR1 is ENHRY and CDR2 is SYGVKD. V was pared by 8 bases and J by 1 base, with 8 bases between. CDR3 loop: CAIGQRNTEAFF. CDR3 nucleotides: TGTGCCATCGGTCAGAGGAACACTGAAGCTTTCTTT.

The chain is built from TRBV20-1 and TRBJ1-1; TRBD1 matches at 8 bases. The length of the CDR3 is 13 residues. Germline-derived CDR1 and CDR2 are DFQATT and SNEGSKA (reference sequence). V gave up 3 bases and J gave up 7 bases; unmatched junction bases: 7. Here the CDR3 DNA reads TGCAGTGCTAGGAGGACAGGGAATAGTGAAGCTTTCTTT. Its translation is CSARRTGNSEAFF.

The rearrangement joins TRBV19 to TRBJ1-6, with D unresolved. Trimming left V 5 bases short and J 9 bases short, with 11 bases between. The V gene's germline CDR1 is LNHDA and CDR2 SQIVND (reference sequence). This CDR3 region has 13 residues. The CDR3 region has the DNA TGTGCCAGTAGTCCAGGACCCCTTTCACCCCTCCACTTT. Translating gives CASSPGPLSPLHF. Full variable domain (outside the CDR3, taken from reference TRBV19 and TRBJ1-6): DGGITQSPKYLFRKEGQNVTLSCEQNLNHDAMYWYRQDPGQGLRLIYYSQIVNDFQKGDIAEGYSVSREKKESFPLTVTSAQKNPTAFYLCASSPGPLSPLHFGNGTRLTVT.

This clonotype was observed a single time. This rearrangement joins TRBV2 to TRBJ1-2; D might be TRBD1 (6 bases). V gave up 2 bases and J gave up 10 bases, with 20 bases separating them. The CDR3 is 15 amino acids. Germline V lookup: CDR1 SNHLY, CDR2 FYNNEI. CDR3 bases: TGTGCCAGCAGTGAATGGGGGCGCCAGGGGTGGAACTACACCTTC. Encoded protein: CASSEWGRQGWNYTF. The entire variable domain, with the rest obtained from reference TRBV2 and TRBJ1-2, is as follows: EPEVTQTPSHQVTQMGQEVILRCVPISNHLYFYWYRQILGQKVEFLVSFYNNEISEKSEIFDDQFSVERPDGSNFTLKIRSTKLEDSAMYFCASSEWGRQGWNYTFGSGTRLTVV.

In this sample, this clonotype turned up many times. The genes are TRBV7-9 and TRBJ1-1; D not resolved. Germline-derived CDR1 and CDR2 are SEHNR and FQNEAQ (reference sequence). V lost 6 bases, J lost 1 base, and 12 bases lay in between. The CDR3 runs to 14 residues. The CDR3 is CASSLPTPNTEAFF. CDR3 sequence (DNA): TGTGCCAGCAGTTTACCGACACCGAACACTGAAGCTTTCTTT.

Only a few counts were recorded for this clonotype. The chain joins TRBV7-9 to TRBJ2-7; D ambiguous. V was cut by 1 base and J by 2 bases, with 3 bases left in between. Germline V lookup: CDR1 SEHNR, CDR2 FQNEAQ (reference sequence). The CDR3 loop spans 12 amino acids. The CDR3 protein is CASSLVTYEQYV. DNA of the CDR3: TGTGCCAGCAGCTTAGTTACCTACGAGCAGTACGTC.

The rearrangement links TRBV7-2 to TRBJ1-1, with TRBD1 as a possible D gene (6 bases). The CDR3 totals 14 residues. Deletions cut 2 bases from V and 5 bases from J, with 12 bases between. Germline CDR1 and CDR2: SGHTA and FQGNSA. CDR3 in DNA: TGTGCCAGCAGCTTATGGAACAGGGCGACTGAAGCTTTCTTT. It specifies CASSLWNRATEAFF.

The J gene is TRBJ1-1, the V gene TRBV7-9; perhaps TRBD1 as D (5 bases). Per the germline V gene, CDR1 is SEHNR and CDR2 is FQNEAQ (reference sequence). With 5 bases removed from V and 1 base from J, the gap between germline ends came to 11 bases. The CDR3 covers 14 residues. DNA of the CDR3: TGTGCCAGCAGCCCACAGACAGAGAACACTGAAGCTTTCTTT. It specifies CASSPQTENTEAFF.

V usage is TRBV6-6 and J usage is TRBJ1-5; D possibly corresponds to TRBD1 (5 bases). The germline CDR1 and CDR2 sequences are MNHNY and SVGAGI (reference sequence). Trimming shortened V by 0 bases and J by 2 bases, and 8 bases separated the two germline ends. The CDR3 consists of 15 residues. The CDR3, as DNA: TGTGCCAGCAGTTACTCGAGCAGGGGCAATCAGCCCCAGCATTTT. This encodes CASSYSSRGNQPQHF.

This clonotype was seen only a few times. This sequence joins TRBV5-4 and TRBJ2-2; D is uncertain. Trimming took 0 bases from V and 4 from J, leaving 10 bases between them. The CDR3 runs 15 residues. CDR1 and CDR2 (germline): SGHNT, YYREEE (reference sequence). In DNA form, the CDR3 reads TGTGCCAGCAGCTTGGAGGCCCGTCCCACCGGGGAGCTGTTTTTT. Amino acids: CASSLEARPTGELFF.

V gene TRBV6-1 combines with J gene TRBJ2-3; D is possibly TRBD2 (6 bases). V was shortened by 3 bases and J by 4 bases, with 20 bases between the two germline ends. Germline V gene sequence: CDR1 MNHNS, CDR2 SASEGT. The CDR3 has 17 amino acids. In nucleotides, the CDR3 is TGTGCCAGCAGTGACCCTGCGGGACCCATGGGTCCAGATACGCAGTATTTT. Translated, it gives CASSDPAGPMGPDTQYF.

The chain couples TRBV4-2 to TRBJ2-7; 9 bases align to TRBD2. Germline-derived CDR1 and CDR2 are LGHNA and YNFKEQ. CDR3 size: 15 residues. Losses at the gene ends were 1 base for V and 3 bases for J; bases not matched to a gene: 4. The CDR3 DNA reads TGTGCCAGCAGCCAAGGGGCTAGCGGGAACTACGAGCAGTACTTC. As protein: CASSQGASGNYEQYF.

The V and J genes are TRBV2 and TRBJ2-3; D is unclear. Trimming removed 2 bases from V and 11 bases from J, with 8 bases in between. CDR1 is SNHLY, CDR2 FYNNEI, per germline. CDR3 size: 11 residues. In nucleotides, the CDR3 is TGTGCCAGCAGTGAACTAGAGGTGCAGTATTTT. Residues: CASSELEVQYF.

The J gene is TRBJ2-7, the V gene TRBV19, with 12 positions matching TRBD1. This CDR3 has 16 amino acids. V shed 5 bases and J 2 bases; nucleotides not matched to a gene: 7. Germline V gives CDR1 LNHDA, CDR2 SQIVND (reference sequence). DNA of the CDR3: TGTGCCAGTAGTTTTGCCGGGACAGGGGGCGCCTACGAGCAGTACTTC. As protein: CASSFAGTGGAYEQYF.

This clonotype was recorded a few times. The CDR3 here is CASRGQGRVNEQFF. In DNA form, the CDR3 reads TGTGCCAGTAGGGGACAGGGAAGGGTAAATGAGCAGTTCTTC. This rearrangement joins TRBV19 to TRBJ2-1; 9 bases are a match to TRBD1. The germline V gene encodes CDR1 LNHDA and CDR2 SQIVND (reference sequence). V dropped 6 bases and J dropped 7; count of bases not matched to a gene: 7. CDR3 length: 14 amino acids.

The chain recombines TRBV4-2 with TRBJ2-6, with 9 bases matching TRBD2. The CDR3 consists of 20 residues. Trimming at V came to 0 bases and at J to 4 bases, leaving 13 bases not matched to a gene. Germline-derived CDR1 and CDR2 are LGHNA and YNFKEQ. CDR3 region: CASSQDQGLAGRSGANVLTF. Here the CDR3 DNA reads TGTGCCAGCAGCCAAGATCAGGGGCTAGCGGGGAGATCCGGGGCCAACGTCCTGACTTTC.

This clonotype was observed a handful of times. The chain links TRBV7-6 to TRBJ2-6; D gene uncertain. Trimming removed 5 bases from V and 0 bases from J, with 14 bases in between. Germline V lookup: CDR1 SGHVS, CDR2 FNYEAQ. The CDR3 runs 17 residues. CDR3 in amino acids: CASSPGPLFSGANVLTF. DNA of the CDR3: TGTGCCAGCAGCCCCGGACCGCTCTTCTCTGGGGCCAACGTCCTGACTTTC. Complete variable domain (other parts from reference TRBV7-6 and TRBJ2-6): GAGVSQSPRYKVTKRGQDVALRCDPISGHVSLYWYRQALGQGPEFLTYFNYEAQQDKSGLPNDRFSAERPEGSISTLTIQRTEQRDSAMYRCASSPGPLFSGANVLTFGAGSRLTVL.

There are a few counts of this clonotype. The V and J genes are TRBV28 and TRBJ2-2, with 10 bases matching TRBD2. Looked up from germline, CDR1 is MDHEN and CDR2 is SYDVKM. CDR3 length: 17 amino acids. V shed 2 bases and J 4 bases; nucleotides not matched to a gene: 7. Here the CDR3 DNA reads TGTGCCAGCAGTTTAAGAACTAGCGGGATGCTCACCGGGGAGCTGTTTTTT. Translation gives CASSLRTSGMLTGELFF.

The V gene is TRBV3-1, the J gene TRBJ2-1; D tentatively reads TRBD1 or TRBD2 (5 bases each). The V end lost 3 bases, the J end lost 4 bases, and 19 bases lay between the germline ends. This CDR3 has 17 amino acids. The germline V gene encodes CDR1 LGHDT and CDR2 YNNKEL (reference sequence). The CDR3 spells CASSHSRQPWEYNEQFF. CDR3 nucleotides: TGTGCCAGCAGCCATTCGCGACAGCCGTGGGAGTACAATGAGCAGTTCTTC.

The chain carries TRBV2 and TRBJ2-7; TRBD1 aligns across 7 bases. Germline V gene sequence: CDR1 SNHLY, CDR2 FYNNEI. V lost 4 bases and J lost 3; bases outside the gene matches: 9. CDR3 length equals 15 residues. The CDR3 DNA reads TGTGCCAGCAGTGGTATCGGGACAGTCTTCTACGAGCAGTACTTC. It specifies CASSGIGTVFYEQYF. The whole variable domain, remainder taken from reference TRBV2 and TRBJ2-7, is EPEVTQTPSHQVTQMGQEVILRCVPISNHLYFYWYRQILGQKVEFLVSFYNNEISEKSEIFDDQFSVERPDGSNFTLKIRSTKLEDSAMYFCASSGIGTVFYEQYFGPGTRLTVT.

CDR3 sequence: CASGLVRGAQYF. The DNA for the CDR3 is TGTGCTAGTGGTTTGGTACGGGGGGCCCAGTACTTC. The chain joins TRBV12-5 to TRBJ2-5; 7 bases align to TRBD2. The J segment lost 9 bases and the V segment lost 0 bases, leaving 1 base of the junction unmatched. Per the germline V gene, CDR1 is LGHNT and CDR2 is FRNRAP. The CDR3 is made up of 12 amino acids.